The clone carrying this TCR beta chain was seen a single time. Its antigen is currently unknown. CDR1 and CDR2 from the germline V gene are MDHEN and SYDVKM. The length of the CDR3 is 13 residues. J lost 8 bases, V lost 5 bases, and 8 bases had no gene match. The sample is drawn from a study of cytomegalovirus exposure and HLA in healthy donors. Study observations and caveats: It was taken for granted in presence/absence analyses that sequencing depth across donors was roughly uniform.

PCR was performed using 60 Vbeta and 13 Jbeta primers. Sequencing was performed with immunoSEQ multiplex PCR; in TCRdb, only in-frame clones are kept and a portion is missing. This table holds some 150,000 clones, more than 75% found once. The genes are TRBV28 and TRBJ1-1; 7 nucleotides line up with TRBD1. This clonotype originated in a male donor in good health and CMV-seronegative. Sequenced sample: PBMCs. The CDR3, as DNA: TGTGCCAGCAGTACAACAGGGGTTTACGAAGCTTTCTTT. This encodes CASSTTGVYEAFF.